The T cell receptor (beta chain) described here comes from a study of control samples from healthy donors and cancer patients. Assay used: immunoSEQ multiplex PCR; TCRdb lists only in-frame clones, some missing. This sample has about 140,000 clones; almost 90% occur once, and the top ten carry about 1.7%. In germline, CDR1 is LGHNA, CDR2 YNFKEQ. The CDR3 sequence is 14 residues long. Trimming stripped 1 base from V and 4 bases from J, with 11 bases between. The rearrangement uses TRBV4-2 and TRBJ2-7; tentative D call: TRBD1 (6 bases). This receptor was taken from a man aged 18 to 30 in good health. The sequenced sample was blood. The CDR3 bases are TGTGCCAGCAGCCAAGCCTCGACAGGTTACGAGCAGTACTTC. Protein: CASSQASTGYEQYF.